This entry is about one T cell receptor (beta chain). Measured with immunoSEQ multiplex PCR; TCRdb has only the in-frame clones, and not every one. Here the sample spans under 250,000 clones, about 90% being singletons. The data were obtained in a study of blood T cell repertoires in COVID-19. The overall study: Nucleic acid was either cDNA or gDNA, and it came from T cells, B-cell-depleted T cells, or PBMCs.

Cohort allocation depended upon clinical history that participants reported. V was shortened by 4 bases and J by 3 bases, with 7 bases between the two germline ends. This CDR3 contains 12 residues. CDR1 and CDR2 from the germline V gene are SGHRS and YFSETQ. Sample: PBMCs or T cells enriched from blood (not recorded which). The source is a woman aged 25 to 39 who had been exposed to COVID-19. The chain employs TRBV5-1 and TRBJ1-1; the D is unclear. The CDR3 spells CASSVGDTEAFF. CDR3 DNA: TGCGCCAGCAGCGTCGGAGACACTGAAGCTTTCTTT.